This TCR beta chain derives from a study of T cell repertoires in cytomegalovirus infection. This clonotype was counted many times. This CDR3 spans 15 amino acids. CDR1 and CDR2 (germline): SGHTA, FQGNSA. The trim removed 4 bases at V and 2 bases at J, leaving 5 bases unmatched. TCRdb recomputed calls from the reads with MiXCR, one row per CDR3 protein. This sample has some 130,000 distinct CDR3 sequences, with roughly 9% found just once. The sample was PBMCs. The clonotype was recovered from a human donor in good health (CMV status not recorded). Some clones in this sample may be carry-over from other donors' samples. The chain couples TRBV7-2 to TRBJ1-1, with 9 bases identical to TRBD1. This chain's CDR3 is CASSSRTGANTEAFF. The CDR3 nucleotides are TGTGCCAGCAGCTCTCGGACAGGGGCTAACACTGAAGCTTTCTTT.